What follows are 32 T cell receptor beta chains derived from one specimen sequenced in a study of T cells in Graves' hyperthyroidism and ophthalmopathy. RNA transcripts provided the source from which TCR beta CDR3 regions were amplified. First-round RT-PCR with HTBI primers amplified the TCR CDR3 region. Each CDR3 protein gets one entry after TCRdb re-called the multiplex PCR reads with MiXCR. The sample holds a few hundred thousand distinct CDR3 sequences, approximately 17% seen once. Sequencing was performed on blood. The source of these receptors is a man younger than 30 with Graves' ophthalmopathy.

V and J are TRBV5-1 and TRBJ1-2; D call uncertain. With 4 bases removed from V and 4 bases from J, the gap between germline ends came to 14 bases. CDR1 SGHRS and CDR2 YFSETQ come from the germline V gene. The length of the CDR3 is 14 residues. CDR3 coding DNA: TGCGCCAGCAGCCTCCCGGACTCGGGCTATGGCTACACCTTC. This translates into CASSLPDSGYGYTF.

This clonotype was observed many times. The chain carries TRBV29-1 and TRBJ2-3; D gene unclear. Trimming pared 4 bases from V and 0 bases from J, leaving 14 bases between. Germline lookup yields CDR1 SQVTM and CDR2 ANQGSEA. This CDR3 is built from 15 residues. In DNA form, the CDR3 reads TGCAGCGTTGGAGCGAAGGCGTCTAGCACAGATACGCAGTATTTT. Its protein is CSVGAKASSTDTQYF.

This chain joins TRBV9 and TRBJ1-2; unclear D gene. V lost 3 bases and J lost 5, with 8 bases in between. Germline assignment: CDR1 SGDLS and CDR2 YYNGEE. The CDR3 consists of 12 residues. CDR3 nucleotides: TGTGCCAGCAGCGCGTACGAGTATGGCTACACCTTC. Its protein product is CASSAYEYGYTF.

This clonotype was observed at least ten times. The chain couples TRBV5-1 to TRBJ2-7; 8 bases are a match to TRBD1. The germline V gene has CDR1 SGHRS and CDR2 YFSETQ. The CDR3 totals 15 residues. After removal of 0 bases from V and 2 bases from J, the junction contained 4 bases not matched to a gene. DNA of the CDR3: TGCGCCAGCAGCTTGGTAGCAGGGGGCGCCTACGAGCAGTACTTC. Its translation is CASSLVAGGAYEQYF.

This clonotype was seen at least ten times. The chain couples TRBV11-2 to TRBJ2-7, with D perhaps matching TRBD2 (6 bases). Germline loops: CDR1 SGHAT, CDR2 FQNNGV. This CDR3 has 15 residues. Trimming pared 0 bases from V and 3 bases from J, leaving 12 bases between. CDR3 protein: CASSLDLGSLYEQYF. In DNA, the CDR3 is TGTGCCAGCAGCTTAGATCTCGGGAGTCTCTACGAGCAGTACTTC. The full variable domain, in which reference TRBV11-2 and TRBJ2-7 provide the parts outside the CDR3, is EAGVAQSPRYKIIEKRQSVAFWCNPISGHATLYWYQQILGQGPKLLIQFQNNGVVDDSQLPKDRFSAERLKGVDSTLKIQPAKLEDSAVYLCASSLDLGSLYEQYFGPGTRLTVT.

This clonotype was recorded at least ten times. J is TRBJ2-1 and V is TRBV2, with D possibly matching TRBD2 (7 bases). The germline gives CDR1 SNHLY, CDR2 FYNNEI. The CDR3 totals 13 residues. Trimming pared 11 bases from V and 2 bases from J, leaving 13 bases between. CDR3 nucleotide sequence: TGTGCCTATGGAGGGGGGGCCTACAATGAGCAGTTCTTC. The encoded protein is CAYGGGAYNEQFF.

The CDR3 region is CASSPGTQTGGEQYF. In DNA, the CDR3 is TGCGCCAGCAGCCCGGGGACCCAAACTGGGGGCGAGCAGTACTTC. This chain connects TRBV5-1 to TRBJ2-7, with D possibly being TRBD1 or TRBD2 (5 bases each). From germline, CDR1 is SGHRS and CDR2 YFSETQ. The V end was cut by 4 bases, the J end by 6 bases, with 20 bases between. The CDR3 contains 15 residues.

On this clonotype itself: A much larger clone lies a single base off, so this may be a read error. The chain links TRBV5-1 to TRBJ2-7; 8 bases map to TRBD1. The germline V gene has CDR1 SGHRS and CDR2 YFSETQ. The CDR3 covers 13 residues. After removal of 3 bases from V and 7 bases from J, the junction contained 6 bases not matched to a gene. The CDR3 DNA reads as TGCGCCAGCAGCTCGGGACAGGCGGGGGAGCAGTACTTC. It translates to CASSSGQAGEQYF.

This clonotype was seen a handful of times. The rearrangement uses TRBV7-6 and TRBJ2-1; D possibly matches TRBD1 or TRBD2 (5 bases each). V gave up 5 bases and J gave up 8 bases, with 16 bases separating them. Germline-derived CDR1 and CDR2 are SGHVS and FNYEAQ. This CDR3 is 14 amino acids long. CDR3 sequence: CASSLVSGQDEQFF. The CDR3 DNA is TGTGCCAGCAGCCTCGTTTCGGGGCAGGATGAGCAGTTCTTC.

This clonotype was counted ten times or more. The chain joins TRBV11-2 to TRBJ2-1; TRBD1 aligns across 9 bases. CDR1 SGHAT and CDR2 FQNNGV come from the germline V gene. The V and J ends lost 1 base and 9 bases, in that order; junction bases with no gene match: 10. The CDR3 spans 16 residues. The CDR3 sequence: CASSLASGTGWVEQFF. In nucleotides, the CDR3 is TGTGCCAGCAGCTTAGCCTCCGGGACAGGGTGGGTTGAGCAGTTCTTC. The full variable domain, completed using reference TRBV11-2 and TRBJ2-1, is EAGVAQSPRYKIIEKRQSVAFWCNPISGHATLYWYQQILGQGPKLLIQFQNNGVVDDSQLPKDRFSAERLKGVDSTLKIQPAKLEDSAVYLCASSLASGTGWVEQFFGPGTRLTVL.

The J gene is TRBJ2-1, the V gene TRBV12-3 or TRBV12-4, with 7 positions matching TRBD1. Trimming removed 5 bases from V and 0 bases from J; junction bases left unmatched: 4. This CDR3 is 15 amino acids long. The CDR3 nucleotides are TGTGCCAGCAGTGTACAGGGGCCCTCCTACAATGAGCAGTTCTTC. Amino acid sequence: CASSVQGPSYNEQFF.

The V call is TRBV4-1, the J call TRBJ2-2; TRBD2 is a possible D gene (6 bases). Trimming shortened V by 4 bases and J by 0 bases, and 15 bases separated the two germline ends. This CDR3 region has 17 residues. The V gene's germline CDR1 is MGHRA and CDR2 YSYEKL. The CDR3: CASSPPGGFSNTGELFF. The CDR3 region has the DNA TGCGCCAGCAGCCCTCCTGGGGGGTTCTCGAACACCGGGGAGCTGTTTTTT.

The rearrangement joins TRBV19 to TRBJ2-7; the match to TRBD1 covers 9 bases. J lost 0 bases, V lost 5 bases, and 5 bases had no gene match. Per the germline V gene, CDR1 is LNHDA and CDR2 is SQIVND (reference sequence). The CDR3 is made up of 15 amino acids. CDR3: CASSPDRGSSYEQYF. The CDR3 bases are TGTGCCAGTAGTCCCGACAGGGGGAGCTCCTACGAGCAGTACTTC.

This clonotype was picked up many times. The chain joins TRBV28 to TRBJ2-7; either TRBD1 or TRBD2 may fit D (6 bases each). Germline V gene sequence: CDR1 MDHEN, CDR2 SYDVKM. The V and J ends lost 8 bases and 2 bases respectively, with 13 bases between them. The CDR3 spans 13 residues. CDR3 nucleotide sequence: TGTGCCAGCCGGGGGCTCCTCACCTACGAGCAGTACTTC. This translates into CASRGLLTYEQYF. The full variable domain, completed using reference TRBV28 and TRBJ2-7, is DVKVTQSSRYLVKRTGEKVFLECVQDMDHENMFWYRQDPGLGLRLIYFSYDVKMKEKGDIPEGYSVSREKKERFSLILESASTNQTSMYLCASRGLLTYEQYFGPGTRLTVT.

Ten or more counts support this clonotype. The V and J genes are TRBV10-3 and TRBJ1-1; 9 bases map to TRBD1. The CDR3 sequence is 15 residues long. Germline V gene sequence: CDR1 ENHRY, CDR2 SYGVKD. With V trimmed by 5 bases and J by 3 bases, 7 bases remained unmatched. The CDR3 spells CAISKLQGADTEAFF. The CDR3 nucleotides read TGTGCCATCAGTAAACTACAGGGGGCAGACACTGAAGCTTTCTTT.

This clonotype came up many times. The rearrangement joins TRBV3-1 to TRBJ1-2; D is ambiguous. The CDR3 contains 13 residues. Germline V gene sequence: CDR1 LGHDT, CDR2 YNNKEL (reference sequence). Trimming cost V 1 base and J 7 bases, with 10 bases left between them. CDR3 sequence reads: CASSQVVMGGYTF. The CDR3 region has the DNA TGTGCCAGCAGCCAAGTGGTGATGGGTGGCTACACCTTC.

The DNA for the CDR3 is TGCGCCAGCAGCTTGGAGGGGGGCGCGTCCTATAATTCACCCCTCCACTTT. Translating gives CASSLEGGASYNSPLHF. This sequence joins TRBV5-1 and TRBJ1-6, with D tentatively TRBD1 (6 bases). The CDR3 runs to 17 residues. V was pared by 0 bases and J by 1 base, with 11 bases between. Germline V lookup: CDR1 SGHRS, CDR2 YFSETQ.

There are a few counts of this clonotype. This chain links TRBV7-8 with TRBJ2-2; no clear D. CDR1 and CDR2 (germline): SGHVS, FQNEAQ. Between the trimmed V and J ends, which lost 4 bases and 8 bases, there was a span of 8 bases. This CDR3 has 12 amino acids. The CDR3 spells CASSSHWGELFF. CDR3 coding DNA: TGTGCCAGCAGCTCCCATTGGGGGGAGCTGTTTTTT.

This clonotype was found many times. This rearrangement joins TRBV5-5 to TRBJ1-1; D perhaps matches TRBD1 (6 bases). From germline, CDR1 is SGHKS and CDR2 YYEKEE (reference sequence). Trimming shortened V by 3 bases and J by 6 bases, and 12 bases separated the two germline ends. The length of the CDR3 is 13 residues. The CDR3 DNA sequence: TGTGCCAGCAGCTCCCGACAGGAGCCTGAAGCTTTCTTT. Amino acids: CASSSRQEPEAFF. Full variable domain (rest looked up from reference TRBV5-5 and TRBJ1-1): DAGVTQSPTHLIKTRGQQVTLRCSPISGHKSVSWYQQVLGQGPQFIFQYYEKEERGRGNFPDRFSARQFPNYSSELNVNALLLGDSALYLCASSSRQEPEAFFGQGTRLTVV.

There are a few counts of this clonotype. For the CDR3, the DNA is TGTGCCAGCAGCCCCGGTTGGAGTCTGAACACTGAAGCTTTCTTT. It encodes CASSPGWSLNTEAFF. The chain carries TRBV25-1 and TRBJ1-1, with D hard to call. Per the germline V gene, CDR1 is MGHDK and CDR2 is SYGVNS. Trimming removed 6 bases at V and 0 bases at J, with 14 bases between. The CDR3 length is 15 residues.

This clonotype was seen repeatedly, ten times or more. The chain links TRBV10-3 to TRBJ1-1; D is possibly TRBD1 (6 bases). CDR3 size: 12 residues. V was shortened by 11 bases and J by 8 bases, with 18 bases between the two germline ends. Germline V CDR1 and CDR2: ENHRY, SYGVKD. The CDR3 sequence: CAVSGEGTEAFF. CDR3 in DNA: TGTGCCGTATCAGGGGAGGGTACCGAAGCTTTCTTT.

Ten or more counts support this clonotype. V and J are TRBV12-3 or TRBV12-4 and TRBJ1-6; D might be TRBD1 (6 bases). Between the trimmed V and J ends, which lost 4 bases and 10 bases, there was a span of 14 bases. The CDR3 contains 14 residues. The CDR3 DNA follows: TGTGCCAGCAGTTGGGGGCTGCAAGAATCACCCCTCCACTTT. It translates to CASSWGLQESPLHF.

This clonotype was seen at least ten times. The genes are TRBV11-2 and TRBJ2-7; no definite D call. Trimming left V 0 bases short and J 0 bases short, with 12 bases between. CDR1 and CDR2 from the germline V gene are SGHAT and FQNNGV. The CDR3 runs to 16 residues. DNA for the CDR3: TGTGCCAGCAGCTTAGATCTTCGGGCAGGCTCCTACGAGCAGTACTTC. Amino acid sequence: CASSLDLRAGSYEQYF.

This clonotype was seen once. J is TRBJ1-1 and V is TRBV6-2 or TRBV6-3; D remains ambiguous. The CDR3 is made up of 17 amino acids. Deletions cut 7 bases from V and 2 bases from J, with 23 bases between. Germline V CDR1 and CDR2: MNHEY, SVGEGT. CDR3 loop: CASTKSPLRLKNTEAFF. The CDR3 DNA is TGTGCCAGCACCAAGTCGCCCCTTAGGCTAAAAAACACTGAAGCTTTCTTT.

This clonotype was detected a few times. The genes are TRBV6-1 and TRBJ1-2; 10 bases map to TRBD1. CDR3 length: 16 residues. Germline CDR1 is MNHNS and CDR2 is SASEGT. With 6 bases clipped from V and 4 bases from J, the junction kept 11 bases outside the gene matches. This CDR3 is CASRRSGQGPSYGYTF. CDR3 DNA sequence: TGTGCCAGCAGAAGGTCGGGACAGGGGCCTAGCTATGGCTACACCTTC.

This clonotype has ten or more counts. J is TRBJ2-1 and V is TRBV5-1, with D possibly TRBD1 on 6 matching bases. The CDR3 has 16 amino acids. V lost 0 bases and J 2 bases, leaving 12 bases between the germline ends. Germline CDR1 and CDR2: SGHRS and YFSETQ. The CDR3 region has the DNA TGCGCCAGCAGCTTGGCGAGGGGGTGGGCCTACAATGAGCAGTTCTTC. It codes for CASSLARGWAYNEQFF.

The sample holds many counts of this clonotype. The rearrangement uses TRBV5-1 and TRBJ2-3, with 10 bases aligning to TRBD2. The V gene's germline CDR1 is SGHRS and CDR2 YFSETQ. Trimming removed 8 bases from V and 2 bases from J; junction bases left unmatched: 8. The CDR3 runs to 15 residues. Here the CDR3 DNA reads TGCGCCAGTTCTATAGCGGGGGGCACCACAGATACGCAGTATTTT. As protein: CASSIAGGTTDTQYF.

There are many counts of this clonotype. CDR3 region: CASTGTGALKEAFF. CDR3 in DNA: TGTGCCAGCACCGGGACAGGCGCTTTAAAGGAAGCTTTCTTT. The chain couples TRBV9 to TRBJ1-1, with TRBD1 matching 8 bases. With 6 bases clipped from V and 8 bases from J, the junction kept 12 bases outside the gene matches. CDR3 size: 14 residues. Germline CDR1 reads SGDLS; CDR2 reads YYNGEE. Variable domain in full (rest from reference TRBV9 and TRBJ1-1): DSGVTQTPKHLITATGQRVTLRCSPRSGDLSVYWYQQSLDQGLQFLIQYYNGEERAKGNILERFSAQQFPDLHSELNLSSLELGDSALYFCASTGTGALKEAFFGQGTRLTVV.

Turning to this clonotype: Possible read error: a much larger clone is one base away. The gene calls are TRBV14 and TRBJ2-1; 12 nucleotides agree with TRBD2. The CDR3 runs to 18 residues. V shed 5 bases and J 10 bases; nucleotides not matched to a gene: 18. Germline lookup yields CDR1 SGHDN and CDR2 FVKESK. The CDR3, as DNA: TGTGCCAGCAGCTCGACTAGCGGGGGACCTTTAGGGGCCTACGAGCAGTTCTTC. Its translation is CASSSTSGGPLGAYEQFF.

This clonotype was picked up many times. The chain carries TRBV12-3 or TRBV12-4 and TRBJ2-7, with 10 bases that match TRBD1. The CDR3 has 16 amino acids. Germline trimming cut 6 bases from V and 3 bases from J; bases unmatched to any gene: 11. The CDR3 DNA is TGTGCCAGCAGCCCAGTCCGGGACAGGGGTTTCTACGAGCAGTACTTC. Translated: CASSPVRDRGFYEQYF.

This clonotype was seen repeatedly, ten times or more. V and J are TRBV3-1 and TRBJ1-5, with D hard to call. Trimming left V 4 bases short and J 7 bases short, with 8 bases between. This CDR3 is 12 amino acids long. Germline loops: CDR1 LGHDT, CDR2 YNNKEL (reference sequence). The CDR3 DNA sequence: TGTGCCAGCAGCCGGGCGGGGCAGCCCCAGCATTTT. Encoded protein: CASSRAGQPQHF.

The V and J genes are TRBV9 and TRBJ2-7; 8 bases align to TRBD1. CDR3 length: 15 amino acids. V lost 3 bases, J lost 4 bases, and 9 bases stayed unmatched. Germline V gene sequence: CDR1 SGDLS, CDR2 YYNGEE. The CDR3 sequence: CASSASDRVGYEQYF. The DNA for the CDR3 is TGTGCCAGCAGCGCCTCGGACAGGGTCGGGTACGAGCAGTACTTC.